This passage covers 14 T cell receptor beta chains from one sample sequenced in a study of blood T cell repertoires in COVID-19. Sequencing was performed with immunoSEQ multiplex PCR; in TCRdb, only in-frame clones are kept and a portion is missing. The table records over 200,000 clones, approximately 87% of them present only once. Sequenced: peripheral blood. Receptors were obtained from a woman aged 50 to 60 with acute or convalescent COVID-19.

This chain connects TRBV9 to TRBJ2-3, with D maybe TRBD1 (6 bases). The CDR3 length is 13 residues. Per germline, CDR1 SGDLS and CDR2 YYNGEE. V gave up 3 bases and J gave up 2 bases, with 7 bases separating them. The CDR3 is CASSDRATDTQYF. DNA for the CDR3: TGTGCCAGCAGCGACAGGGCCACAGATACGCAGTATTTT.

The rearrangement uses TRBV5-1 and TRBJ2-3; 7 bases align to TRBD1. Germline lookup yields CDR1 SGHRS and CDR2 YFSETQ. The trim removed 7 bases at V and 4 bases at J, leaving 12 bases unmatched. This CDR3 contains 15 residues. The CDR3 is CASGETGSSADTQYF. The CDR3 DNA is TGCGCCAGCGGCGAGACAGGGTCCTCCGCAGATACGCAGTATTTT. Looking up the rest from reference TRBV5-1 and TRBJ2-3 gives the full variable domain: KAGVTQTPRYLIKTRGQQVTLSCSPISGHRSVSWYQQTPGQGLQFLFEYFSETQRNKGNFPGRFSGRQFSNSRSEMNVSTLELGDSALYLCASGETGSSADTQYFGPGTRLTVL.

The V gene is TRBV28, the J gene TRBJ2-2; 9 bases map to TRBD1. This CDR3 comprises 14 residues. Germline V gene sequence: CDR1 MDHEN, CDR2 SYDVKM. V lost 8 bases, J lost 2 bases, and 3 bases stayed unmatched. CDR3 amino acids: CASLDRGNTGELFF. CDR3 nucleotide sequence: TGTGCCAGCCTGGACAGGGGAAACACCGGGGAGCTGTTTTTT.

J is TRBJ2-1 and V is TRBV6-4, with TRBD2 identical over 14 bases. The CDR3 is 16 residues long. J gave up 7 bases and V 0 bases, and 2 bases lay outside the gene matches. Germline CDR1 is MRHNA and CDR2 is SNTAGT. The CDR3 DNA is TGTGCCAGCAGTGACTCGGGACTAGCGGGAGTTAATGAGCAGTTCTTC. Its protein is CASSDSGLAGVNEQFF.

The chain joins TRBV5-4 to TRBJ2-3; 8 bases fit TRBD2. The CDR3 has 15 residues. V dropped 0 bases and J dropped 2; count of bases not matched to a gene: 2. Germline V gene sequence: CDR1 SGHNT, CDR2 YYREEE (reference sequence). The CDR3 sequence: CASSLGGLVTDTQYF. CDR3 coding DNA: TGTGCCAGCAGCTTGGGGGGACTAGTCACAGATACGCAGTATTTT. The full variable domain, with the rest looked up from reference TRBV5-4 and TRBJ2-3, is ETGVTQSPTHLIKTRGQQVTLRCSSQSGHNTVSWYQQALGQGPQFIFQYYREEENGRGNFPPRFSGLQFPNYSSELNVNALELDDSALYLCASSLGGLVTDTQYFGPGTRLTVL.

The DNA of the CDR3 is TGTGCCAGTAGTGCCGGCGGGGAGACCCAGTACTTC. Translating it yields CASSAGGETQYF. This sequence joins TRBV19 and TRBJ2-5; TRBD2 might be the D (5 bases). V was cut by 5 bases and J by 5 bases, with 9 bases left in between. CDR1 LNHDA and CDR2 SQIVND come from the germline V gene (reference sequence). CDR3 size: 12 residues. Based on the CDR3 plus reference TRBV19 and TRBJ2-5, the full variable domain is DGGITQSPKYLFRKEGQNVTLSCEQNLNHDAMYWYRQDPGQGLRLIYYSQIVNDFQKGDIAEGYSVSREKKESFPLTVTSAQKNPTAFYLCASSAGGETQYFGPGTRLLVL.

The chain couples TRBV27 to TRBJ2-6; D gene unclear. This CDR3 comprises 13 residues. CDR1 MNHEY and CDR2 SMNVEV come from the germline V gene (reference sequence). Trimming removed 2 bases at V and 4 bases at J, with 3 bases between. CDR3 DNA: TGTGCCAGCAGTTTACAGGGGGCCAACGTCCTGACTTTC. Translated, it gives CASSLQGANVLTF.

This chain links TRBV18 with TRBJ1-6, with D tentatively TRBD1 (6 bases). Trimming pared 6 bases from V and 8 bases from J, leaving 14 bases between. This CDR3 has 14 amino acids. Germline CDR1 and CDR2: KGHSH and LQKENI. CDR3 residues: CASSGAGADSPLHF. The DNA of the CDR3 is TGTGCCAGCTCGGGGGCGGGGGCCGATTCACCCCTCCACTTT.

J is TRBJ1-1 and V is TRBV5-1, with D perhaps TRBD1 (6 bases). The germline CDR1 and CDR2 sequences are SGHRS and YFSETQ. V lost 5 bases, J lost 8 bases, and 13 bases lay in between. CDR3 length equals 12 residues. The chain's CDR3 is CASSLGQDEAFF. CDR3 nucleotides: TGCGCCAGCAGTCTGGGACAAGACGAAGCTTTCTTT.

The CDR3 sequence: CASSFRGGANRDNYGYTF. The CDR3 region has the DNA TGTGCCAGCAGCTTTAGGGGGGGCGCAAATCGCGATAACTATGGCTACACCTTC. J is TRBJ1-2 and V is TRBV5-6; tentatively, D is TRBD1 (6 bases). CDR1 and CDR2 (germline): SGHDT, YYEEEE. The CDR3 has 18 residues. V lost 2 bases to trimming and J lost 1 base, with 21 bases between them.

The chain has TRBV19 and TRBJ2-1, with 9 bases matching TRBD2. CDR3 length equals 15 residues. V trimming: 6 bases; J trimming: 3 bases; junction bases outside the gene matches: 6. Per germline, CDR1 LNHDA and CDR2 SQIVND (reference sequence). The DNA for the CDR3 is TGTGCCAGTAGGGGACTAGCCACCAACTACAATGAGCAGTTCTTC. It yields the protein CASRGLATNYNEQFF.

At least ten counts were recorded for this clone. This chain joins TRBV5-1 and TRBJ1-6; TRBD1 aligns across 7 bases. This CDR3 contains 15 residues. Germline CDR1 is SGHRS and CDR2 is YFSETQ. The junction had 7 bases not matched to a gene; V was cut back by 0 bases and J by 10 bases. The chain's CDR3 is CASSLVRGVDSPLHF. DNA for the CDR3: TGCGCCAGCAGCTTGGTCAGGGGGGTTGACTCACCCCTCCACTTT.

This chain links TRBV5-4 with TRBJ2-5; maybe TRBD2 (7 bases). The CDR3 covers 15 residues. Germline assignment: CDR1 SGHNT and CDR2 YYREEE (reference sequence). The V gene lost 4 bases and the J gene lost 2 bases, with 15 bases spanning the gap. Written as DNA, the CDR3 is TGTGCCAGCAGCAAGGGGGGGGGTAAGCAAGAGACCCAGTACTTC. Translating it yields CASSKGGGKQETQYF.

This chain joins TRBV24-1 and TRBJ1-2, with D possibly TRBD1 on 6 matching bases. The V and J ends lost 5 bases and 0 bases respectively, with 15 bases between them. This CDR3 is built from 16 residues. Germline CDR1 reads KGHDR; CDR2 reads SFDVKD. Written as DNA, the CDR3 is TGTGCCACCAGTGGAGGCAGGGGACGGGCTAACTATGGCTACACCTTC. It yields the protein CATSGGRGRANYGYTF.